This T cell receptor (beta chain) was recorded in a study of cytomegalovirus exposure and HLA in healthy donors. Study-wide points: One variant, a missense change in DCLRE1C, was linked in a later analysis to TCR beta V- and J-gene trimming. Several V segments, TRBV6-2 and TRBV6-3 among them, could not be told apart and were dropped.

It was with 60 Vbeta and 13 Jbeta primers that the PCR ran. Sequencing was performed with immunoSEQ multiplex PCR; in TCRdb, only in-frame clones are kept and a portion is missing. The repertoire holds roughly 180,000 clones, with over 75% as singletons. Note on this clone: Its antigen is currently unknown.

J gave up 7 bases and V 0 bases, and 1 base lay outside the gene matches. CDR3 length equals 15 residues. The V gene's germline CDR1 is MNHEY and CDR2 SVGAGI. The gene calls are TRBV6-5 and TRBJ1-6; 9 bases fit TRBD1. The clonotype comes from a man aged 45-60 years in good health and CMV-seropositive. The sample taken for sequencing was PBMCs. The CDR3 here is CASSYSTGGNSPLHF. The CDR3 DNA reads TGTGCCAGCAGTTACTCGACAGGGGGGAATTCACCCCTCCACTTT.